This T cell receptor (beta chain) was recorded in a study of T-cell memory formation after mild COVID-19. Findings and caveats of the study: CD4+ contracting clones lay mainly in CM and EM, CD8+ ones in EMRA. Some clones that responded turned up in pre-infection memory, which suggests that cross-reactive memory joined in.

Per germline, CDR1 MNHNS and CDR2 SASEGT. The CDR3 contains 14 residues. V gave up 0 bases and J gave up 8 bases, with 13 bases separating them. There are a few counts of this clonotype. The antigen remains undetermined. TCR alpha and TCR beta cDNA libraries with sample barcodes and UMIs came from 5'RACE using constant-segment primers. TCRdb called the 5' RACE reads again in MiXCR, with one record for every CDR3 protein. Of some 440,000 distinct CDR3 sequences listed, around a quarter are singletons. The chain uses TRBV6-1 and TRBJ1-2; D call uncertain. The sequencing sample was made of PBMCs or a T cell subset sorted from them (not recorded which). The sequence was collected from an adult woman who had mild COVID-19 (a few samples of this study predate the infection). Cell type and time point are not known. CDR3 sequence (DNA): TGTGCCAGCAGTGAAGCAAGAGGGATAGGGGGCTACACCTTC. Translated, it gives CASSEARGIGGYTF.